Following are 29 T cell receptor beta chains from one sample sequenced in a study of PD-1 blockade in mismatch repair-deficient tumors. Some clones are missing from TCRdb's copy, which holds only in-frame ones; the method was immunoSEQ multiplex PCR. The repertoire consists of approximately 63,000 clones, with approximately 88% occurring once and the leading ten covering over 11%. The sequencing here drew on peripheral blood, taken 52 weeks after starting pembrolizumab. All receptors derive from an adult with mismatch repair-deficient cancer.

This chain joins TRBV27 and TRBJ2-7, with TRBD2 as a possible D gene (6 bases). Trimming took off 2 bases at V and 2 bases at J, with 10 bases between the two ends. Per germline, CDR1 MNHEY and CDR2 SMNVEV (reference sequence). The CDR3 covers 14 residues. Here the CDR3 reads CASSLSRTTYEQYF. The CDR3 DNA reads as TGTGCCAGCAGTTTAAGCAGGACTACCTACGAGCAGTACTTC.

The chain couples TRBV28 to TRBJ2-3; TRBD2 agrees at 10 bases. From germline, CDR1 is MDHEN and CDR2 SYDVKM. The CDR3 is 17 residues long. Germline trimming cut 1 base from V and 2 bases from J; bases unmatched to any gene: 6. The CDR3 spells CASSLFGLAVNTDTQYF. The CDR3 DNA reads TGTGCCAGCAGTTTATTTGGACTAGCGGTCAACACAGATACGCAGTATTTT. Filled out from reference TRBV28 and TRBJ2-3, the complete variable domain reads DVKVTQSSRYLVKRTGEKVFLECVQDMDHENMFWYRQDPGLGLRLIYFSYDVKMKEKGDIPEGYSVSREKKERFSLILESASTNQTSMYLCASSLFGLAVNTDTQYFGPGTRLTVL.

The gene calls are TRBV5-1 and TRBJ1-2; D unresolved. The CDR3 runs 13 residues. Germline loops: CDR1 SGHRS, CDR2 YFSETQ. The V and J ends lost 0 bases and 9 bases respectively, with 12 bases between them. The CDR3 region is CASSLAGFSSYTF. In DNA form, the CDR3 reads TGCGCCAGCAGCTTGGCCGGGTTTTCAAGCTACACCTTC.

The V and J genes are TRBV6-5 and TRBJ2-1, with D maybe TRBD1 (6 bases). CDR3 length: 15 residues. V dropped 6 bases and J dropped 0 bases, with 12 bases sitting between them. Germline V lookup: CDR1 MNHEY, CDR2 SVGAGI. The CDR3: CASSPGQSSYNEQFF. The CDR3 DNA reads TGTGCCAGCAGCCCCGGACAGAGCTCCTACAATGAGCAGTTCTTC.

CDR3 residues: CASSDPGGTSGASYEQYF. The CDR3 DNA sequence: TGTGCCAGCAGTGACCCGGGAGGGACTAGCGGTGCCTCCTACGAGCAGTACTTC. This chain joins TRBV6-1 and TRBJ2-7; 11 nucleotides align to TRBD2. The CDR3 has 18 residues. With 3 bases clipped from V and 0 bases from J, the junction kept 10 bases outside the gene matches. From germline, CDR1 is MNHNS and CDR2 SASEGT.

The chain employs TRBV10-1 and TRBJ2-4, with a tentative D call TRBD1 (6 bases). Germline CDR1 is WNHNN and CDR2 is SYGVQD (reference sequence). This CDR3 has 16 residues. Trimming pared 7 bases from V and 0 bases from J, leaving 16 bases between. The CDR3 is CASIRDTPIAKNIQYF. For the CDR3, the DNA is TGCGCCAGCATTAGGGACACCCCCATAGCCAAAAACATTCAGTACTTC.

The V gene is TRBV2, the J gene TRBJ1-4; D not certain. Per the germline V gene, CDR1 is SNHLY and CDR2 is FYNNEI. V lost 4 bases and J lost 2, with 11 bases in between. The CDR3 totals 15 residues. CDR3 in DNA: TGTGCCAGCAGTGGGATTGACAAGACTAATGAAAAACTGTTTTTT. Translating gives CASSGIDKTNEKLFF.

The CDR3 region is CASLAVANTGELFF. The CDR3 DNA is TGTGCCAGCCTTGCGGTCGCGAACACCGGGGAGCTGTTTTTT. The V call is TRBV6-1, the J call TRBJ2-2; D call uncertain. Trimming took off 8 bases at V and 0 bases at J, with 10 bases between the two ends. The CDR3 runs to 14 residues. Germline V gives CDR1 MNHNS, CDR2 SASEGT.

For the CDR3, the DNA is TGTGCCAGCAGTGAAAGGGGCCTAGGGCAAGAGACCCAGTACTTC. Protein sequence: CASSERGLGQETQYF. V is TRBV25-1 and J is TRBJ2-5; D possibly corresponds to TRBD1 (5 bases). The CDR3 has 15 residues. The germline V gene has CDR1 MGHDK and CDR2 SYGVNS. Trimming took off 2 bases at V and 2 bases at J, with 12 bases between the two ends.

The chain employs TRBV27 and TRBJ2-5; TRBD2 matches at 10 bases. CDR3 length: 14 residues. Germline V gene sequence: CDR1 MNHEY, CDR2 SMNVEV (reference sequence). V lost 6 bases, J lost 2 bases, and 3 bases stayed unmatched. CDR3 amino acids: CASRTSGVQETQYF. CDR3 nucleotide sequence: TGTGCCAGCAGAACTAGCGGGGTTCAAGAGACCCAGTACTTC.

The chain combines TRBV11-2 with TRBJ2-7, with 8 bases fitting TRBD1. Trimming cost V 6 bases and J 6 bases; bases outside gene matches: 13. Looked up from germline, CDR1 is SGHAT and CDR2 is FQNNGV. There are 15 residues in the CDR3. CDR3 protein: CASSPAGSGTGEQYF. The DNA for the CDR3 is TGTGCCAGCAGTCCCGCTGGGAGTGGGACAGGCGAGCAGTACTTC.

The chain employs TRBV5-1 and TRBJ2-1; TRBD2 agrees at 13 bases. Germline lookup yields CDR1 SGHRS and CDR2 YFSETQ. CDR3 length equals 17 residues. The V gene end was trimmed by 4 bases and the J gene end by 4 bases; junction bases not matched to a gene: 8. The CDR3 DNA reads as TGCGCCAGCAGCCCCGGACTAGCGGGAGTAGGTTACAATGAGCAGTTCTTC. It is translated as CASSPGLAGVGYNEQFF.

This sequence joins TRBV27 and TRBJ2-7, with 10 bases fitting TRBD1. The germline CDR1 and CDR2 sequences are MNHEY and SMNVEV (reference sequence). V dropped 6 bases and J dropped 2; count of bases not matched to a gene: 7. The CDR3 is made up of 15 amino acids. The CDR3 bases are TGTGCCAGCAGCATCACCGGGACAGGGGCCTACGAGCAGTACTTC. Amino acid sequence: CASSITGTGAYEQYF.

The V call is TRBV7-9, the J call TRBJ2-7; D possibly corresponds to TRBD2 (5 bases). Germline CDR1 and CDR2: SEHNR and FQNEAQ (reference sequence). CDR3 size: 12 residues. Trimming stripped 0 bases from V and 7 bases from J, with 7 bases between. CDR3 sequence (DNA): TGTGCCAGCAGCTTAGCCCCGGGGGAGCAGTACTTC. The encoded protein is CASSLAPGEQYF.

The chain couples TRBV29-1 to TRBJ2-3; 12 nucleotides align to TRBD2. The trim removed 0 bases at V and 1 base at J, leaving 11 bases unmatched. The CDR3 consists of 19 residues. Germline V CDR1 and CDR2: SQVTM, ANQGSEA. The CDR3 spells CSVEDGRLAGVSGTDTQYF. CDR3 bases: TGCAGCGTTGAAGATGGGAGACTAGCGGGAGTTAGCGGCACAGATACGCAGTATTTT.

In its sample, this clone was seen a few times. The genes are TRBV9 and TRBJ2-3; 8 nucleotides line up with TRBD2. The V segment lost 1 base and the J segment 2 bases; nucleotides outside the gene matches: 6. The V gene's germline CDR1 is SGDLS and CDR2 YYNGEE. The CDR3 sequence is 16 residues long. DNA of the CDR3: TGTGCCAGCAGCGTACGGACTAGCCTCCTCACAGATACGCAGTATTTT. It codes for CASSVRTSLLTDTQYF. Looking up the rest from reference TRBV9 and TRBJ2-3 gives the full variable domain: DSGVTQTPKHLITATGQRVTLRCSPRSGDLSVYWYQQSLDQGLQFLIQYYNGEERAKGNILERFSAQQFPDLHSELNLSSLELGDSALYFCASSVRTSLLTDTQYFGPGTRLTVL.

The chain employs TRBV18 and TRBJ2-3; either TRBD1 or TRBD2 may supply D (5 bases each). V shed 3 bases and J shed 4 bases, with 11 bases lying between them. CDR1 and CDR2 from the germline V gene are KGHSH and LQKENI. The CDR3 spans 14 residues. CDR3: CASSPGASSDTQYF. The CDR3 DNA sequence: TGTGCCAGCTCACCCGGGGCGTCTTCAGATACGCAGTATTTT.

This chain links TRBV7-9 with TRBJ2-2, with TRBD2 matching 7 bases. There are 19 residues in the CDR3. Germline CDR1 reads SEHNR; CDR2 reads FQNEAQ (reference sequence). Unmatched junction bases numbered 16, after V lost 5 bases and J lost 1 base. In nucleotides, the CDR3 is TGTGCCAGCAGCCCCGGAGGGACGGGAGGACCGTTGAACACCGGGGAGCTGTTTTTT. Its protein is CASSPGGTGGPLNTGELFF.

The V call is TRBV2, the J call TRBJ2-7; D gene ambiguous. This CDR3 comprises 14 residues. V lost 3 bases, J lost 7 bases, and 16 bases lay in between. Germline V gene sequence: CDR1 SNHLY, CDR2 FYNNEI. The CDR3 coding sequence is TGTGCCAGCAGTGAGACCCCGGGCCTCAGGGAGCAGTACTTC. Translated, it gives CASSETPGLREQYF.

The chain carries TRBV10-3 and TRBJ2-5; maybe TRBD1 (5 bases). V dropped 3 bases and J dropped 1 base, with 12 bases sitting between them. Germline assignment: CDR1 ENHRY and CDR2 SYGVKD. The CDR3 sequence is 15 residues long. The CDR3 nucleotides are TGTGCCATCAGTGATTTGTGGGGCCCCCAAGAGACCCAGTACTTC. Translation gives CAISDLWGPQETQYF.

This clone was found once. The sample contains more than one DNA sequence encoding this CDR3. This sequence joins TRBV5-6 and TRBJ2-3; TRBD1 agrees at 8 bases. V lost 4 bases, J lost 2 bases, and 6 bases stayed unmatched. Per germline, CDR1 SGHDT and CDR2 YYEEEE. CDR3 size: 15 residues. The CDR3 here is CASSGDRPNTDTQYF. The DNA for the CDR3 is TGTGCCAGCAGCGGGGACAGGCCAAACACAGATACGCAGTATTTT.

The chain is built from TRBV28 and TRBJ2-7, with 10 positions matching TRBD2. V lost 4 bases and J lost 2; bases outside the gene matches: 17. CDR3 size: 19 residues. Germline V gives CDR1 MDHEN, CDR2 SYDVKM. The CDR3: CASSYVAGGLPSAPYEQYF. As DNA, the CDR3 is TGTGCCAGCAGTTACGTAGCGGGAGGCCTACCCTCGGCCCCCTACGAGCAGTACTTC.

V is TRBV6-6 and J is TRBJ2-7; 9 positions match TRBD1. V shed 5 bases, J shed 5 bases, and the junction held 7 bases outside the gene matches. CDR1 is MNHNY, CDR2 SVGAGI, per germline (reference sequence). The CDR3 spans 14 residues. CDR3 DNA: TGTGCCAGCAGTCGGACAGGGGAGGTCCACGAGCAGTACTTC. It yields the protein CASSRTGEVHEQYF.

As DNA, the CDR3 is TGTGCTAGTGGTTTGGTTCCAGGGACGATCCGCTCCTACAATGAGCAGTTCTTC. Protein sequence: CASGLVPGTIRSYNEQFF. The rearrangement joins TRBV12-5 to TRBJ2-1, with D tentatively TRBD1 or TRBD2 (5 bases each). The CDR3 is made up of 18 amino acids. The germline V and J ends were trimmed by 0 bases and 0 bases, with 15 bases remaining between them. Germline CDR1 is LGHNT and CDR2 is FRNRAP.

The J gene is TRBJ2-5, the V gene TRBV7-6; weak D call: TRBD1 (5 bases). The end of the DNA is better explained by TRBJ2-7, so the J call may be wrong. The CDR3 length is 14 residues. Germline CDR1 SGHVS, CDR2 FNYEAQ. DNA of the CDR3: TGTGCCAGCAGCTTAGCGGGGCTCGGTGACGAGCAGTACTTC. This sequence encodes CASSLAGLGDEQYF.

The rearrangement uses TRBV7-6 and TRBJ2-3; D gene ambiguous. The CDR3 loop spans 17 amino acids. The V end lost 2 bases, the J end lost 3 bases, and 18 bases lay between the germline ends. The germline gives CDR1 SGHVS, CDR2 FNYEAQ. In nucleotides, the CDR3 is TGTGCCAGCAGCTTATCAAATAGGTTTCCGCAGACAGATACGCAGTATTTT. It yields the protein CASSLSNRFPQTDTQYF.

This chain connects TRBV6-5 to TRBJ2-7; a weak D match, TRBD1 (5 bases). With 2 bases removed from V and 0 bases from J, the gap between germline ends came to 11 bases. This CDR3 has 15 amino acids. Per the germline V gene, CDR1 is MNHEY and CDR2 is SVGAGI. This CDR3 is CASSYRLGVSYEQYF. For the CDR3, the DNA is TGTGCCAGCAGTTACCGGTTAGGGGTCTCCTACGAGCAGTACTTC.

This clone has just one count. The chain recombines TRBV28 with TRBJ1-1, with unresolved D. The CDR3 consists of 12 residues. Germline CDR1 reads MDHEN; CDR2 reads SYDVKM. Trimming cost V 4 bases and J 4 bases, with 7 bases left between them. CDR3 loop: CASSSQFTEAFF. The CDR3 bases are TGTGCCAGCAGTTCCCAGTTCACTGAAGCTTTCTTT.

V usage is TRBV7-8 and J usage is TRBJ2-1; D is possibly TRBD1 (8 bases). The CDR3 extends over 18 amino acids. V dropped 4 bases and J dropped 6 bases, with 25 bases sitting between them. In germline, CDR1 is SGHVS, CDR2 FQNEAQ. This CDR3 is CASSSRTGSARGGNEQFF. In nucleotides, the CDR3 is TGTGCCAGCAGCTCCCGGACAGGGTCGGCTAGGGGGGGCAATGAGCAGTTCTTC.